This T cell receptor beta chain was documented in a study of blood T cells in healthy people across ages. Study-level points and caveats: While age rose, TCR beta diversity per million T cells dropped in a roughly linear way.

Sample-barcoded 5' priming and a J-beta primer mix drove a second PCR of roughly 6 to 12 cycles. Researchers report that a template-switch adaptor with 12 random nucleotides tagged each cDNA molecule. TCRdb independently ran MiXCR on the 5' RACE reads; one entry per CDR3 protein. The sample holds about 1.7 million distinct CDR3 sequences, 28% seen once. Trimming left V 5 bases short and J 0 bases short, with 19 bases between. This CDR3 spans 17 amino acids. Per the germline V gene, CDR1 is SGHVS and CDR2 is FQNEAQ. With regard to this clonotype: The target antigen is unknown.

At least 6 million PBMCs were isolated per sample. Sequenced input: blood. The V call is TRBV7-8, the J call TRBJ1-1; D is undetermined. This TCR was sampled from a woman in her twenties or thirties in good health. The CDR3 loop reads CASSVDSERQMNTEAFF. DNA of the CDR3: TGTGCCAGCAGCGTAGACTCAGAGAGGCAAATGAACACTGAAGCTTTCTTT.